This T cell receptor beta chain was captured by sequencing in a study of cytomegalovirus exposure and HLA in healthy donors. This clone was detected only once. This PCR relied on a set of 60 Vbeta primers and 13 Jbeta primers. The repertoire was sequenced with immunoSEQ multiplex PCR; TCRdb's copy has only in-frame clones and lacks some. This sample has 82,000 or so clones, with 74% found just once. CDR3 length: 14 residues. The germline gives CDR1 MNHEY, CDR2 SMNVEV (reference sequence). V gave up 6 bases and J gave up 1 base; unmatched junction bases: 5. This TCR derives from a woman aged 50 to 65 in good health and CMV-seropositive. The rearrangement joins TRBV27 to TRBJ1-1, with 7 bases that match TRBD1. Sequenced input: PBMCs. CDR3 DNA sequence: TGTGCCAGCAGGAATACAGGGGAGAACACTGAAGCTTTCTTT. This codes for CASRNTGENTEAFF.